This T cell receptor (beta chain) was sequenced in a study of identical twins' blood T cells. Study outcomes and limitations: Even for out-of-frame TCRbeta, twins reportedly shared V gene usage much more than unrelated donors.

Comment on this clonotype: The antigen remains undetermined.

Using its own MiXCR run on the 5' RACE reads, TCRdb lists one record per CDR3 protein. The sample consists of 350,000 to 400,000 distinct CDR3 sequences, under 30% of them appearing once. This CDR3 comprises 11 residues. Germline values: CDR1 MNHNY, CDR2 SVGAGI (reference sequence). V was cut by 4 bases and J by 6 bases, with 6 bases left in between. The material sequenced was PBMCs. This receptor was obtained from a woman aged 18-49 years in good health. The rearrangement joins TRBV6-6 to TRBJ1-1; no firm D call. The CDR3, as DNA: TGTGCCAGCAGTTCCATCCCTGAAGCTTTCTTT. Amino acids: CASSSIPEAFF.